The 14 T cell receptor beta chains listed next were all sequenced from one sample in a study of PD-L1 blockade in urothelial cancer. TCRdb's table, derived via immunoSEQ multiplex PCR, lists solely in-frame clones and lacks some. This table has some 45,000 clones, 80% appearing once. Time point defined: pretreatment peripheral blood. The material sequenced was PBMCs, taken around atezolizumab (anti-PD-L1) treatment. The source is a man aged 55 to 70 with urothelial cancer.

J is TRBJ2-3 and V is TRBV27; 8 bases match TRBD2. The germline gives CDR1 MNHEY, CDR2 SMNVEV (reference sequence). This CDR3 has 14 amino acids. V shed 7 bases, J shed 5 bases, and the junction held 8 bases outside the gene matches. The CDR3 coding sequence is TGTGCCAGCACAAGCGGGAGCAGGGTAGATACGCAGTATTTT. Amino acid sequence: CASTSGSRVDTQYF.

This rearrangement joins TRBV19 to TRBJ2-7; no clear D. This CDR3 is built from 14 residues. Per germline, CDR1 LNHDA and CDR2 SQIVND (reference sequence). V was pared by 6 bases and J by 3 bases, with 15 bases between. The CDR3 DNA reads TGTGCCAGTAGCCCTGCCCTACGTGACTACGAGCAGTACTTC. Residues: CASSPALRDYEQYF.

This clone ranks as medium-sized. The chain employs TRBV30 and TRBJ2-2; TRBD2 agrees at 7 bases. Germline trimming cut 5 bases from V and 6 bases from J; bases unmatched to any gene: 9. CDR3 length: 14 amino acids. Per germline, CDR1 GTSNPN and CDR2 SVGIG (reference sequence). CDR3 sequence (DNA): TGTGCCTGGGCGCGACTAGCTACATCCGGGGAGCTGTTTTTT. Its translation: CAWARLATSGELFF.

Here the CDR3 reads CASSFRGTRNEKLFF. CDR3 nucleotides: TGTGCCAGCAGTTTTCGCGGGACGAGAAATGAAAAACTGTTTTTT. This chain links TRBV28 with TRBJ1-4; a possible D gene is TRBD1 (5 bases). This CDR3 is 15 amino acids long. Trimming stripped 3 bases from V and 5 bases from J, with 13 bases between. Germline V CDR1 and CDR2: MDHEN, SYDVKM. Drawing the rest from reference TRBV28 and TRBJ1-4, the complete variable domain is DVKVTQSSRYLVKRTGEKVFLECVQDMDHENMFWYRQDPGLGLRLIYFSYDVKMKEKGDIPEGYSVSREKKERFSLILESASTNQTSMYLCASSFRGTRNEKLFFGSGTQLSVL.

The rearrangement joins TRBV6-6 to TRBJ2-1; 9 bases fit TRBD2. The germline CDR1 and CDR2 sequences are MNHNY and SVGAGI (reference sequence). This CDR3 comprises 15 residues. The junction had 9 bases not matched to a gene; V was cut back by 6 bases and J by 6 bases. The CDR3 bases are TGTGCCAGCAGCTATGTAGCGGGGGTCCGCAATGAGCAGTTCTTC. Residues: CASSYVAGVRNEQFF.

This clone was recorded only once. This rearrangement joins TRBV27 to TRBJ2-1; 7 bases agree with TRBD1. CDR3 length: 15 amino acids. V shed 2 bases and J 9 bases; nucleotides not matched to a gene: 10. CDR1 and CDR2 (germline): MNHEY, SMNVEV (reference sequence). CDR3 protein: CASSLPRQGVSEQFF. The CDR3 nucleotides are TGTGCCAGCAGTTTACCTCGGCAGGGGGTGAGTGAGCAGTTCTTC.

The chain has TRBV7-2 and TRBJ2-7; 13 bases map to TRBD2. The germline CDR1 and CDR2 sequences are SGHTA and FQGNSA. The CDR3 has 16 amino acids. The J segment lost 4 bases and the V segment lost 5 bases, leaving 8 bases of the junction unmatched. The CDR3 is CASSKPGLAGSYEQYF. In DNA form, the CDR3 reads TGTGCCAGCAGCAAACCGGGACTAGCGGGATCATACGAGCAGTACTTC.

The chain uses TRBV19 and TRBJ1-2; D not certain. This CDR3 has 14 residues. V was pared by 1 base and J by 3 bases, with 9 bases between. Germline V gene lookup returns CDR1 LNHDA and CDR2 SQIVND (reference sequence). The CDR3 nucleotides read TGTGCCAGTAGTATAGCTCGGGGAGACTATGGCTACACCTTC. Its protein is CASSIARGDYGYTF.

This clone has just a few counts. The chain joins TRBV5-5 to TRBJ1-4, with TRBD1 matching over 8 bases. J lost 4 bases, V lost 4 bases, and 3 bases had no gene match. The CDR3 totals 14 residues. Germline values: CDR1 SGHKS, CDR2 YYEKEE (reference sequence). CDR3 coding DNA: TGTGCCAGCAGCGCTGACAGGGGTAATGAAAAACTGTTTTTT. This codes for CASSADRGNEKLFF.

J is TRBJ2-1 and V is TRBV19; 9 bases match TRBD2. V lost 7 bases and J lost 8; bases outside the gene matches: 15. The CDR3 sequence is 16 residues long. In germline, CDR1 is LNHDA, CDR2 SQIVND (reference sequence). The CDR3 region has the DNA TGTGCCAGTACAACGCCCTGGGCTAGCGGGATGGATGAGCAGTTCTTC. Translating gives CASTTPWASGMDEQFF.

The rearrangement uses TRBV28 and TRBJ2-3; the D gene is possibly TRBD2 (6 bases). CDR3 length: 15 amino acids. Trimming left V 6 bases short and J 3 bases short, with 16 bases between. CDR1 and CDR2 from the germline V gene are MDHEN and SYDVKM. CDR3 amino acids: CASSLTGVGTDTQYF. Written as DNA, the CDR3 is TGTGCCAGCAGCCTGACGGGAGTAGGGACAGATACGCAGTATTTT.

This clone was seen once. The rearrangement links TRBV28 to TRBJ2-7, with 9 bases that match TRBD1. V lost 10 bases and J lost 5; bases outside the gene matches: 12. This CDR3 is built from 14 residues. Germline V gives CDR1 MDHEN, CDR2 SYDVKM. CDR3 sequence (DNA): TGTGCCACCGATTCGGGACAGGGTGCCGACGAGCAGTACTTC. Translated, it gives CATDSGQGADEQYF.

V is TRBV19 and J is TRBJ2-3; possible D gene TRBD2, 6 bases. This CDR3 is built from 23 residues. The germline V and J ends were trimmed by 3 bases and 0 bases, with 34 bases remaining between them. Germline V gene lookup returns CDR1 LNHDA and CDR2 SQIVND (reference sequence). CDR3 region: CASSISGGNTLGPPGESTDTQYF. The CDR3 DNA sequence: TGTGCCAGTAGTATCAGCGGAGGGAATACGCTGGGGCCACCGGGGGAAAGCACAGATACGCAGTATTTT.

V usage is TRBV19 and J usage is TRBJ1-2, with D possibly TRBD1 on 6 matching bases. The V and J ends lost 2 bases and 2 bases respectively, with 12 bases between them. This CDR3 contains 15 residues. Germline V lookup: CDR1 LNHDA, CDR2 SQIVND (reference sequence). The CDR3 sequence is CASSIRNRENYGYTF. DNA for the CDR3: TGTGCCAGTAGTATAAGGAACAGGGAAAACTATGGCTACACCTTC. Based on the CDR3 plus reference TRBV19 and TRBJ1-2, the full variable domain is DGGITQSPKYLFRKEGQNVTLSCEQNLNHDAMYWYRQDPGQGLRLIYYSQIVNDFQKGDIAEGYSVSREKKESFPLTVTSAQKNPTAFYLCASSIRNRENYGYTFGSGTRLTVV.